The rows below give T cell receptor beta chains drawn from one sample of a study of T cell responses to AZD1222 COVID-19 vaccine. Sequenced by immunoSEQ multiplex PCR; TCRdb stores in-frame clones only, minus some. The profile covers 75,000 to 90,000 clones, with around 83% appearing a single time and about 13% taken by the ten largest. The sequenced sample was peripheral blood, obtained on day 0 of AZD1222 vaccination. The source is an adult in good health. The CDR3 runs from the conserved cysteine through the conserved F or W. The D gene is left open where the match is weak. Rows may omit the clone size; those that give it use once, few, many or a size class.

abundance: .
d_gene: .
j_gene: TRBJ2-7
v_gene: TRBV2
len: 14
CDR3aa: CASRARGTAYEQYF
CDR3nt: TGTGCCAGCAGAGCGCGCGGGACAGCCTACGAGCAGTACTTC

abundance: .
d_gene: .
j_gene: TRBJ1-4
v_gene: TRBV20-1
len: 11
CDR3aa: CSTGKNEKLFF
CDR3nt: TGCAGCACAGGGAAGAATGAAAAACTGTTTTTT

abundance: once
d_gene: .
j_gene: TRBJ1-1
v_gene: TRBV18
len: 15
CDR3aa: CASSPPGTVFGEAFF
CDR3nt: TGTGCCAGCTCACCGCCCGGGACTGTTTTTGGTGAAGCTTTCTTT

abundance: .
d_gene: TRBD1
j_gene: TRBJ1-6
v_gene: TRBV18
len: 14
CDR3aa: CASSATGRDSPLHF
CDR3nt: TGTGCCAGCTCAGCGACAGGGAGAGATTCACCCCTCCACTTT

abundance: .
d_gene: .
j_gene: TRBJ2-5
v_gene: TRBV24-1
len: 14
CDR3aa: CATSDPTEQETQYF
CDR3nt: TGTGCCACCAGTGATCCTACTGAGCAAGAGACCCAGTACTTC

abundance: .
d_gene: TRBD2
j_gene: TRBJ2-1
v_gene: TRBV24-1
len: 14
CDR3aa: CATSAAGLYNEQFF
CDR3nt: TGTGCCACCAGTGCAGCGGGGTTATACAATGAGCAGTTCTTC

abundance: .
d_gene: TRBD1
j_gene: TRBJ2-3
v_gene: TRBV28
len: 15
CDR3aa: CASNPGQSWTDTQYF
CDR3nt: TGTGCCAGCAACCCGGGACAGTCGTGGACAGATACGCAGTATTTT

abundance: .
d_gene: .
j_gene: TRBJ1-2
v_gene: TRBV19
len: 13
CDR3aa: CASSPPGGYGYTF
CDR3nt: TGTGCCAGTAGTCCCCCGGGGGGCTATGGCTACACCTTC

abundance: .
d_gene: .
j_gene: TRBJ1-1
v_gene: TRBV4-1
len: 15
CDR3aa: CASSHDSTGRTEAFF
CDR3nt: TGCGCCAGCAGCCATGATTCCACAGGGCGCACTGAAGCTTTCTTT

abundance: .
d_gene: .
j_gene: TRBJ2-3
v_gene: TRBV4-3
len: 14
CDR3aa: CASSPGNNPDTQYF
CDR3nt: TGCGCCAGCAGCCCTGGGAACAACCCCGATACGCAGTATTTT

abundance: .
d_gene: .
j_gene: TRBJ2-2
v_gene: TRBV4-1
len: 14
CDR3aa: CASSLDEGAGELFF
CDR3nt: TGCGCCAGCAGCCTCGACGAGGGAGCCGGGGAGCTGTTTTTT

abundance: once
d_gene: .
j_gene: TRBJ1-4
v_gene: TRBV27
len: 15
CDR3aa: CASSLSSWKIEKLFF
CDR3nt: TGTGCCAGCAGTTTATCGTCCTGGAAAATTGAAAAACTGTTTTTT

abundance: .
d_gene: .
j_gene: TRBJ2-2
v_gene: TRBV27
len: 16
CDR3aa: CASSLRASTNTGELFF
CDR3nt: TGTGCCAGCAGTTTAAGGGCTAGCACGAACACCGGGGAGCTGTTTTTT

abundance: once
d_gene: TRBD2
j_gene: TRBJ2-1
v_gene: TRBV11-2
len: 17
CDR3aa: CASSSRTSGGQYNEQFF
CDR3nt: TGTGCCAGCAGCTCGAGGACTAGCGGGGGCCAATACAATGAGCAGTTCTTC

abundance: few
d_gene: TRBD1
j_gene: TRBJ1-2
v_gene: TRBV4-3
len: 15
CDR3aa: CASSIRTGGVYGYTF
CDR3nt: TGCGCCAGCAGCATTCGGACAGGGGGCGTCTATGGCTACACCTTC

abundance: .
d_gene: .
j_gene: TRBJ2-4
v_gene: TRBV7-2
len: 12
CDR3aa: CASSPAENIQYF
CDR3nt: TGTGCCAGCAGCCCGGCCGAAAACATTCAGTACTTC

abundance: .
d_gene: TRBD2
j_gene: TRBJ2-1
v_gene: TRBV7-9
len: 15
CDR3aa: CASSFTSGGAVRQFF
CDR3nt: TGTGCCAGCAGCTTTACTAGCGGGGGGGCCGTACGGCAGTTCTTC

abundance: .
d_gene: .
j_gene: TRBJ1-6
v_gene: TRBV25-1
len: 15
CDR3aa: CASSEGAGVASPLHF
CDR3nt: TGTGCCAGCAGTGAGGGGGCGGGGGTAGCTTCACCCCTCCACTTT

abundance: .
d_gene: .
j_gene: TRBJ2-3
v_gene: TRBV9
len: 12
CDR3aa: CASSVEADTQYF
CDR3nt: TGTGCCAGCAGCGTAGAAGCAGATACGCAGTATTTT

abundance: .
d_gene: .
j_gene: TRBJ2-3
v_gene: TRBV12-2
len: 19
CDR3aa: CASRRDRPGSGAIHYTQYF
CDR3nt: TGTGCAAGTCGTCGCGATCGGCCCGGGAGCGGGGCAATCCATTATACGCAGTATTTT

abundance: .
d_gene: TRBD1
j_gene: TRBJ1-5
v_gene: TRBV19
len: 15
CDR3aa: CASSTDRGRGQPQHF
CDR3nt: TGTGCCAGTAGTACTGACAGGGGGCGCGGTCAGCCCCAGCATTTT

abundance: .
d_gene: TRBD2
j_gene: TRBJ2-3
v_gene: TRBV4-1
len: 18
CDR3aa: CASSQEKQAAGVQDTQYF
CDR3nt: TGCGCCAGCAGCCAAGAGAAACAGGCGGCGGGGGTTCAAGATACGCAGTATTTT

abundance: .
d_gene: .
j_gene: TRBJ2-1
v_gene: TRBV9
len: 12
CDR3aa: CASSVAYNEQFF
CDR3nt: TGTGCCAGCAGCGTGGCGTACAATGAGCAGTTCTTC

abundance: .
d_gene: .
j_gene: TRBJ1-5
v_gene: TRBV5-5
len: 15
CDR3aa: CASSLLGASNQPQHF
CDR3nt: TGTGCCAGCAGCTTGTTAGGGGCCAGCAATCAGCCCCAGCATTTT

abundance: .
d_gene: .
j_gene: TRBJ1-4
v_gene: TRBV20-1
len: 15
CDR3aa: CSASRTGWGNEKLFF
CDR3nt: TGCAGTGCTAGTCGCACAGGGTGGGGTAATGAAAAACTGTTTTTT

abundance: .
d_gene: .
j_gene: TRBJ2-2
v_gene: TRBV2
len: 14
CDR3aa: CASSELINTGELFF
CDR3nt: TGTGCCAGCAGTGAACTGATCAACACCGGGGAGCTGTTTTTT

abundance: once
d_gene: TRBD2
j_gene: TRBJ2-7
v_gene: TRBV4-3
len: 13
CDR3aa: CASSQWGGGEQYF
CDR3nt: TGCGCCAGCAGCCAATGGGGGGGAGGCGAGCAGTACTTC

abundance: .
d_gene: .
j_gene: TRBJ2-1
v_gene: TRBV18
len: 15
CDR3aa: CASSGWNSSYNEQFF
CDR3nt: TGTGCCAGCTCAGGGTGGAATAGCTCCTACAATGAGCAGTTCTTC

abundance: few
d_gene: .
j_gene: TRBJ1-6
v_gene: TRBV4-1
len: 15
CDR3aa: CASSPFWTDNSPLHF
CDR3nt: TGCGCCAGCAGCCCCTTTTGGACAGATAATTCACCCCTCCACTTT

abundance: .
d_gene: .
j_gene: TRBJ2-2
v_gene: TRBV7-2
len: 14
CDR3aa: CASSLALRAGELFF
CDR3nt: TGTGCCAGCAGCTTAGCGCTCAGGGCCGGGGAGCTGTTTTTT

abundance: once
d_gene: TRBD1
j_gene: TRBJ1-6
v_gene: TRBV14
len: 15
CDR3aa: CASSLRDREVSPLHF
CDR3nt: TGTGCCAGCAGCCTGCGGGACAGGGAGGTTTCACCCCTCCACTTT

abundance: few
d_gene: .
j_gene: TRBJ1-2
v_gene: TRBV25-1
len: 14
CDR3aa: CASSLVGGENGYTF
CDR3nt: TGTGCCAGCAGCCTAGTGGGAGGGGAAAATGGCTACACCTTC

abundance: .
d_gene: .
j_gene: TRBJ2-2
v_gene: TRBV28
len: 16
CDR3aa: CASRYQGPSNTGELFF
CDR3nt: TGTGCCAGCAGATATCAGGGGCCCTCGAACACCGGGGAGCTGTTTTTT

abundance: .
d_gene: .
j_gene: TRBJ1-5
v_gene: TRBV3-1/TRBV3-2
len: 13
CDR3aa: CASSQDRGQPQHF
CDR3nt: TGTGCCAGCAGCCAAGACAGGGGTCAGCCCCAGCATTTT